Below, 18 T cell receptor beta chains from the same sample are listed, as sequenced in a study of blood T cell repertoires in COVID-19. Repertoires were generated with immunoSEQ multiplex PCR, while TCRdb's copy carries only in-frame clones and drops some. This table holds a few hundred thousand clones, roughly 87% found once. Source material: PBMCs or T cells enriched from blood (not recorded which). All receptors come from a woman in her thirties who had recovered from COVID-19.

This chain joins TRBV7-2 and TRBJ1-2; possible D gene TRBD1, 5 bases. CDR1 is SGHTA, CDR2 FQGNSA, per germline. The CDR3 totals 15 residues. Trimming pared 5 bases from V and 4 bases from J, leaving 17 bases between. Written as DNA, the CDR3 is TGTGCCAGCAGCCCTAGAACGGGGGGTAGCTATGGCTACACCTTC. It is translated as CASSPRTGGSYGYTF.

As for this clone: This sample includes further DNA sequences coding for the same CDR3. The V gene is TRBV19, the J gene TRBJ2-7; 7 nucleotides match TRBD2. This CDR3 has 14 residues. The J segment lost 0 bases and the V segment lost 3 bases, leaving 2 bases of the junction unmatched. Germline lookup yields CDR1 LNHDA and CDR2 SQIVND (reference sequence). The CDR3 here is CASSMTGGSYEQYF. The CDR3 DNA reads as TGTGCCAGTAGTATGACGGGGGGCTCCTACGAGCAGTACTTC.

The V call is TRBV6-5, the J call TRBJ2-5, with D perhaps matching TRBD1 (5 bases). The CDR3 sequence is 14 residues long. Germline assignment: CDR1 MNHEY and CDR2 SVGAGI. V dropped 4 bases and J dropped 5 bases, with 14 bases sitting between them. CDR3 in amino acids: CASSSRQPGETQYF. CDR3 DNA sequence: TGTGCCAGCAGTTCTCGACAGCCAGGGGAGACCCAGTACTTC.

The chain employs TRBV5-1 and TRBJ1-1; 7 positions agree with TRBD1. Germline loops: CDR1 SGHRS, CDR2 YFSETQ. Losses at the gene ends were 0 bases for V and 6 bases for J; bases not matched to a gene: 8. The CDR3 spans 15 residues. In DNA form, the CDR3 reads TGCGCCAGCAGCTTGGGTGACAGGGAAGGAGCTGAAGCTTTCTTT. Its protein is CASSLGDREGAEAFF.

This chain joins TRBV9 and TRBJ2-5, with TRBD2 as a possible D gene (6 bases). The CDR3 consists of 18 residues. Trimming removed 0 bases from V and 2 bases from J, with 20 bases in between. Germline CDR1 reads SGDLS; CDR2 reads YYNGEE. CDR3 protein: CASSVGPLGGWGQETQYF. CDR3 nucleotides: TGTGCCAGCAGCGTAGGTCCCCTTGGGGGGTGGGGGCAAGAGACCCAGTACTTC. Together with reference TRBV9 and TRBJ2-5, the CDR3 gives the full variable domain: DSGVTQTPKHLITATGQRVTLRCSPRSGDLSVYWYQQSLDQGLQFLIQYYNGEERAKGNILERFSAQQFPDLHSELNLSSLELGDSALYFCASSVGPLGGWGQETQYFGPGTRLLVL.

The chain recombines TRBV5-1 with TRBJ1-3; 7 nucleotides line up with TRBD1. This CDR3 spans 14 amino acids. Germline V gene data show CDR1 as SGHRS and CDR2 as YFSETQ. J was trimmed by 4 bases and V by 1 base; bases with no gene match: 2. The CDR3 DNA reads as TGCGCCAGCAGCTTGCGGGACAGAGGAAACACCATATATTTT. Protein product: CASSLRDRGNTIYF.

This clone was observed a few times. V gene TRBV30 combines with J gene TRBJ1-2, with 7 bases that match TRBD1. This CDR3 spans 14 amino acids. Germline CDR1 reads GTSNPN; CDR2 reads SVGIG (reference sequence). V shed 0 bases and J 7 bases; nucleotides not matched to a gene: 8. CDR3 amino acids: CAWSVPSGGGGYTF. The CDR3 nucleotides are TGTGCCTGGAGTGTACCATCAGGGGGAGGTGGCTACACCTTC.

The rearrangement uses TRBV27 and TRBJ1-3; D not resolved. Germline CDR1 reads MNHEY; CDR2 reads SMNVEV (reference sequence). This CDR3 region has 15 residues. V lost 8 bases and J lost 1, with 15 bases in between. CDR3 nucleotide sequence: TGTGCCAGCGCTCGAGGCGGTTCATCTGGAAACACCATATATTTT. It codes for CASARGGSSGNTIYF.

The CDR3 protein is CASSGAGGPYEQYF. DNA of the CDR3: TGCGCCAGCAGTGGAGCGGGGGGACCCTACGAGCAGTACTTC. The V gene is TRBV10-1, the J gene TRBJ2-7; 9 bases fit TRBD2. Germline V lookup: CDR1 WNHNN, CDR2 SYGVQD (reference sequence). J gave up 2 bases and V 4 bases, and 3 bases lay outside the gene matches. The CDR3 contains 14 residues.

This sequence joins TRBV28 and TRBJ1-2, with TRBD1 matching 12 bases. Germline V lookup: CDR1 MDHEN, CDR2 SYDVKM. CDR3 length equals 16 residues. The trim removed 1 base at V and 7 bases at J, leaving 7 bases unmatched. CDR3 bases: TGTGCCAGCAGTTTATTGGCTTGGGACAGGGGGCCTGGCTACACCTTC. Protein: CASSLLAWDRGPGYTF.

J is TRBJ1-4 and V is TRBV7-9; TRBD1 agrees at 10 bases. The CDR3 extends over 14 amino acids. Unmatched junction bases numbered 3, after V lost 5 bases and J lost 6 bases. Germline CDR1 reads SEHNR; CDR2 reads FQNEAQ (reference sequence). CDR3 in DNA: TGTGCCAGCAGCGGGGGGACAGGGGATGAAAAACTGTTTTTT. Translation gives CASSGGTGDEKLFF.

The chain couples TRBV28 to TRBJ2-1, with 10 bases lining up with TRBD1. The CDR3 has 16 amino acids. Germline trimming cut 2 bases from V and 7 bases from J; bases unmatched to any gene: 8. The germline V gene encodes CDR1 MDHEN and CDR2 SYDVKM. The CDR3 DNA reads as TGTGCCAGCAGTTTAGCTGTTGGGACAGGGGCAAATGAGCAGTTCTTC. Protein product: CASSLAVGTGANEQFF. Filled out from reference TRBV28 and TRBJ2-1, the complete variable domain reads DVKVTQSSRYLVKRTGEKVFLECVQDMDHENMFWYRQDPGLGLRLIYFSYDVKMKEKGDIPEGYSVSREKKERFSLILESASTNQTSMYLCASSLAVGTGANEQFFGPGTRLTVL.

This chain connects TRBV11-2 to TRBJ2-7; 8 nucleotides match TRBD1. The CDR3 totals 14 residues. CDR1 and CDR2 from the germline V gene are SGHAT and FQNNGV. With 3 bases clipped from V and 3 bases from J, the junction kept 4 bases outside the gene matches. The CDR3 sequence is CASSLGDRNYEQYF. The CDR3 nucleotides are TGTGCCAGCAGCTTGGGGGACAGGAACTACGAGCAGTACTTC.

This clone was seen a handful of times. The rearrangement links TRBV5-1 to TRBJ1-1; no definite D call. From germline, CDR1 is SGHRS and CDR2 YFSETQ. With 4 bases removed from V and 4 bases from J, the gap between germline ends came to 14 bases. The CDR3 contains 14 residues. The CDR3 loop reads CASSLDGGSTEAFF. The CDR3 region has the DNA TGCGCCAGCAGCCTGGATGGAGGGAGCACTGAAGCTTTCTTT.

CDR3 sequence: CASSVAATNEKLFF. The CDR3 region has the DNA TGTGCCAGCAGCGTAGCGGCAACTAATGAAAAACTGTTTTTT. The chain has TRBV9 and TRBJ1-4; unclear D gene. The V gene lost 0 bases and the J gene lost 0 bases, with 3 bases spanning the gap. The CDR3 extends over 14 amino acids. Germline lookup yields CDR1 SGDLS and CDR2 YYNGEE.

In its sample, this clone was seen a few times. The CDR3 coding sequence is TGTGCCAGCAGTTTAAGGGTAAGGACGGACCGGAGGGACTATGGCTACACCTTC. Protein product: CASSLRVRTDRRDYGYTF. The chain joins TRBV28 to TRBJ1-2, with D unresolved. This CDR3 spans 18 amino acids. V shed 2 bases and J shed 3 bases, with 22 bases lying between them. The germline gives CDR1 MDHEN, CDR2 SYDVKM.

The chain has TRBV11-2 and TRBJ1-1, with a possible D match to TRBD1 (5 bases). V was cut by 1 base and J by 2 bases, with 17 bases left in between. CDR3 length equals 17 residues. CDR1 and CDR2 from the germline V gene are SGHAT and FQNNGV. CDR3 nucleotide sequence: TGTGCCAGCAGCTTAGTTAGTTGGGGCAGACGTAACACTGAAGCTTTCTTT. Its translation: CASSLVSWGRRNTEAFF.

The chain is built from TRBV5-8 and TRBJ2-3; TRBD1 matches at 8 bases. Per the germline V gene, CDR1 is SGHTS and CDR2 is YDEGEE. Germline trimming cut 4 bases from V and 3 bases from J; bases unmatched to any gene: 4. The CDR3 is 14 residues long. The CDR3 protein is CASSPGQGTDTQYF. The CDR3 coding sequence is TGTGCCAGCAGCCCCGGACAGGGAACAGATACGCAGTATTTT.